A single sample is the source of the 28 T cell receptor beta chains below, sequenced in a study of T cells after yellow fever vaccination. TCRdb redid the calling of the 5' RACE reads with MiXCR, one entry per CDR3 protein. Among 150,000 to 200,000 distinct CDR3 sequences listed, roughly 9% were seen once. The sample was CD8+ T cells sorted from PBMCs, taken 45 days after the yellow fever booster vaccination. These receptors were obtained from a man in his late teens or twenties who received the YFV17D yellow fever vaccine.

This chain connects TRBV21-1 to TRBJ2-5; the table names TRBD1, a call not compared with the DNA. TRBV21-1 is a pseudogene locus. This CDR3 comprises 15 residues. Here the CDR3 DNA reads TGTGCCAGCAGCAAAGGTAGAGGGACACAAGAGACCCAGTACTTC. Protein sequence: CASSKGRGTQETQYF.

This chain joins TRBV7-2 and TRBJ2-6; the match to TRBD1 covers 12 bases. With 5 bases clipped from V and 4 bases from J, the junction kept 9 bases outside the gene matches. CDR1 is SGHTA and CDR2 is FQGNSA in the germline V gene. The length of the CDR3 is 18 residues. The CDR3 loop is CASSQTGQGASGANVLTF. CDR3 bases: TGTGCCAGCAGCCAGACGGGACAGGGGGCGTCAGGGGCCAACGTCCTGACTTTC.

This clonotype was counted a few times. The chain joins TRBV2 to TRBJ2-7, with D possibly called TRBD1 or TRBD2 (5 bases each). V was trimmed by 4 bases and J by 5 bases, leaving 12 bases between them. CDR1 SNHLY and CDR2 FYNNEI come from the germline V gene. The CDR3 length is 13 residues. CDR3 coding DNA: TGTGCCAGCAGTGTGCTTTGGGACCACGAGCAGTACTTC. This gives the protein CASSVLWDHEQYF.

The chain combines TRBV10-3 with TRBJ2-7; either TRBD1 or TRBD2 may supply D (5 bases each). The CDR3 consists of 15 residues. CDR1 and CDR2 (germline): ENHRY, SYGVKD. Trimming stripped 3 bases from V and 2 bases from J, with 14 bases between. In DNA form, the CDR3 reads TGTGCCATCAGTGACTGGCGAGGGGCAGCCTACGAGCAGTACTTC. It is translated as CAISDWRGAAYEQYF.

This clonotype was seen a few times. The chain couples TRBV29-1 to TRBJ2-2; D remains ambiguous. CDR1 and CDR2 (germline): SQVTM, ANQGSEA. The CDR3 contains 12 residues. V was trimmed by 4 bases and J by 5 bases, leaving 8 bases between them. CDR3: CSVALGTGELFF. The DNA for the CDR3 is TGCAGCGTTGCTTTGGGGACCGGGGAGCTGTTTTTT.

A few counts support this clonotype. The chain has TRBV10-2 and TRBJ2-3; TRBD1 is a possible D gene (6 bases). Germline lookup yields CDR1 WSHSY and CDR2 SAAADI. Trimming took off 6 bases at V and 3 bases at J, with 16 bases between the two ends. The length of the CDR3 is 15 residues. The CDR3 loop is CASSQIDRITDTQYF. CDR3 bases: TGCGCCAGCAGCCAAATTGACAGGATTACAGATACGCAGTATTTT.

V is TRBV2 and J is TRBJ2-6; 7 bases align to TRBD1. CDR3 length equals 15 residues. J was trimmed by 2 bases and V by 4 bases; bases with no gene match: 2. Per the germline V gene, CDR1 is SNHLY and CDR2 is FYNNEI. This CDR3 is CASSVDRAGANVLTF. Written as DNA, the CDR3 is TGTGCCAGCAGTGTAGACAGGGCTGGGGCCAACGTCCTGACTTTC.

The chain is built from TRBV11-2 and TRBJ2-5; D perhaps matches TRBD1 (6 bases). The CDR3 is made up of 12 amino acids. Germline V gives CDR1 SGHAT, CDR2 FQNNGV. V lost 5 bases and J 10 bases, leaving 14 bases between the germline ends. The CDR3 coding sequence is TGTGCCAGCAGCGCCGAGGGGGTACTCCAGTACTTC. This codes for CASSAEGVLQYF.

The rearrangement joins TRBV6-5 to TRBJ2-7; D possibly corresponds to TRBD1 (6 bases). The germline V gene encodes CDR1 MNHEY and CDR2 SVGAGI. Trimming left V 5 bases short and J 0 bases short, with 11 bases between. The CDR3 loop spans 14 amino acids. CDR3 loop: CASSHRQDSYEQYF. CDR3 nucleotides: TGTGCCAGCAGTCACAGACAGGACTCCTACGAGCAGTACTTC.

This rearrangement joins TRBV11-2 to TRBJ2-5; D perhaps matches TRBD1 (5 bases). V was cut by 5 bases and J by 2 bases, with 18 bases left in between. The CDR3 length is 16 residues. The germline V gene has CDR1 SGHAT and CDR2 FQNNGV. CDR3 nucleotide sequence: TGTGCCAGCAGCGACCGCCCTCAGGGTGGGCAAGAGACCCAGTACTTC. Its translation: CASSDRPQGGQETQYF. The variable domain in full, completed from reference TRBV11-2 and TRBJ2-5, reads EAGVAQSPRYKIIEKRQSVAFWCNPISGHATLYWYQQILGQGPKLLIQFQNNGVVDDSQLPKDRFSAERLKGVDSTLKIQPAKLEDSAVYLCASSDRPQGGQETQYFGPGTRLLVL.

This clonotype was picked up many times. This chain uses TRBV4-3 with TRBJ1-2, with TRBD1 identical over 7 bases. Per the germline V gene, CDR1 is LGHNA and CDR2 is YSLEER. The CDR3 runs to 14 residues. J was trimmed by 8 bases and V by 4 bases; bases with no gene match: 10. The CDR3, as DNA: TGCGCCAGCAGCCGAAGACAGGGATGGATGGGCTACACCTTC. Translated, it gives CASSRRQGWMGYTF.

This clonotype has a handful of counts. The CDR3 DNA reads TGTGCCAGCAGCCAAGTTCCCCTGGGGGGCGGCAATCAGCCCCAGCATTTT. Protein: CASSQVPLGGGNQPQHF. The chain joins TRBV4-2 to TRBJ1-5; TRBD1 might be the D (6 bases). The ends were cut back, 1 base at V and 2 bases at J, with 15 bases in the middle. CDR3 length equals 17 residues. The germline CDR1 and CDR2 sequences are LGHNA and YNFKEQ.

This clonotype was observed a handful of times. V is TRBV9 and J is TRBJ2-7, with D perhaps matching TRBD1 or TRBD2 (5 bases each). CDR1 is SGDLS and CDR2 is YYNGEE in the germline V gene. The CDR3 spans 12 residues. Trimming stripped 3 bases from V and 6 bases from J, with 10 bases between. This chain's CDR3 is CASSGDDREQYF. The CDR3 DNA reads as TGTGCCAGCAGCGGGGACGATCGCGAGCAGTACTTC.

This clonotype was picked up a small number of times. The chain joins TRBV7-9 to TRBJ1-1, with D tentatively TRBD1 (6 bases). The germline gives CDR1 SEHNR, CDR2 FQNEAQ (reference sequence). The V end lost 1 base, the J end lost 1 base, and 10 bases lay between the germline ends. The CDR3 length is 15 residues. The chain's CDR3 is CASSLGWTENTEAFF. CDR3 DNA sequence: TGTGCCAGCAGCTTAGGATGGACAGAGAACACTGAAGCTTTCTTT.

This clonotype was found a few times. The chain links TRBV6-6 to TRBJ2-7, with a tentative D call TRBD1 (5 bases). Germline loops: CDR1 MNHNY, CDR2 SVGAGI (reference sequence). The germline V and J ends were trimmed by 2 bases and 5 bases, with 13 bases remaining between them. This CDR3 region has 14 residues. As DNA, the CDR3 is TGTGCCAGCAGTTACGGCGTCAGGGTCCACGAGCAGTACTTC. This gives the protein CASSYGVRVHEQYF.

There are a few counts of this clonotype. The chain employs TRBV11-3 and TRBJ2-3; 15 positions match TRBD2. This CDR3 has 17 amino acids. V shed 5 bases and J 2 bases; nucleotides not matched to a gene: 5. The germline gives CDR1 SGHNT, CDR2 YENEEA. CDR3 sequence (DNA): TGTGCCAGCAGCCCCGGGACTAGCGGGGGGAACACAGATACGCAGTATTTT. Its protein product is CASSPGTSGGNTDTQYF.

This clonotype was seen at least ten times. The V call is TRBV4-3, the J call TRBJ2-1, with 8 bases that match TRBD2. This CDR3 has 16 residues. CDR1 is LGHNA and CDR2 is YSLEER in the germline V gene. V dropped 4 bases and J dropped 9; count of bases not matched to a gene: 14. The CDR3 here is CASSLQVPGGHSEQFF. CDR3 nucleotide sequence: TGCGCCAGCAGCCTTCAGGTTCCGGGGGGGCATTCTGAGCAGTTCTTC.

This clonotype was recorded a few times. This chain links TRBV9 with TRBJ2-5; D gene unclear. The ends were cut back, 3 bases at V and 1 base at J, with 13 bases in the middle. Germline CDR1 SGDLS, CDR2 YYNGEE. The CDR3 spans 15 residues. The CDR3 nucleotides read TGTGCCAGCAGCGGCCATTTTTTGAGCCAAGAGACCCAGTACTTC. Amino acids: CASSGHFLSQETQYF. The variable domain in full, with the rest retrieved from reference TRBV9 and TRBJ2-5, is DSGVTQTPKHLITATGQRVTLRCSPRSGDLSVYWYQQSLDQGLQFLIQYYNGEERAKGNILERFSAQQFPDLHSELNLSSLELGDSALYFCASSGHFLSQETQYFGPGTRLLVL.

This clonotype was detected many times. The V call is TRBV4-3, the J call TRBJ2-3; 12 nucleotides match TRBD2. CDR1 LGHNA and CDR2 YSLEER come from the germline V gene. The ends lost 0 bases at V and 11 bases at J; junction bases unmatched: 12. This CDR3 region has 17 residues. CDR3 region: CASSQDSVVTSGGEQYF. The CDR3 nucleotides are TGCGCCAGCAGCCAAGATTCCGTTGTGACTAGCGGGGGAGAGCAGTATTTT.

The rearrangement links TRBV27 to TRBJ2-6, with 7 positions matching TRBD1. After removal of 3 bases from V and 0 bases from J, the junction contained 5 bases not matched to a gene. Per the germline V gene, CDR1 is MNHEY and CDR2 is SMNVEV (reference sequence). The CDR3 totals 17 residues. Here the CDR3 reads CASSFTGAVSGANVLTF. The CDR3, as DNA: TGTGCCAGCAGTTTCACAGGGGCTGTCTCTGGGGCCAACGTCCTGACTTTC.

In its sample, this clonotype was seen a few times. The J gene is TRBJ1-2, the V gene TRBV27; D gene ambiguous. Between the trimmed V and J ends, which lost 0 bases and 10 bases, there was a span of 12 bases. This CDR3 has 13 residues. Germline V gene data show CDR1 as MNHEY and CDR2 as SMNVEV (reference sequence). The CDR3 DNA follows: TGTGCCAGCAGTTTATCGTATAGTCGGGACTACACCTTC. It specifies CASSLSYSRDYTF.

This clonotype was counted between two and nine times. The CDR3 sequence: CASSFRQGSQETQYF. The DNA of the CDR3 is TGTGCCAGCAGCTTCAGACAGGGCTCCCAAGAGACCCAGTACTTC. This chain uses TRBV7-9 with TRBJ2-5; 7 positions match TRBD1. The V segment lost 3 bases and the J segment 1 base; nucleotides outside the gene matches: 5. CDR3 length equals 15 residues. Germline V gene lookup returns CDR1 SEHNR and CDR2 FQNEAQ (reference sequence).

At least ten counts were recorded for this clonotype. The chain joins TRBV7-9 to TRBJ2-3, with unresolved D. Germline loops: CDR1 SEHNR, CDR2 FQNEAQ (reference sequence). Between the trimmed V and J ends, which lost 1 base and 6 bases, there was a span of 8 bases. CDR3 length: 13 residues. CDR3 loop: CASSLGPPDTQYF. For the CDR3, the DNA is TGTGCCAGCAGCTTAGGACCCCCGGATACGCAGTATTTT.

The CDR3 is CAWLDRGRLGIQYF. The CDR3 nucleotides are TGTGCCTGGCTCGACAGGGGGCGCTTAGGCATTCAGTACTTC. V gene TRBV30 combines with J gene TRBJ2-4; 10 positions match TRBD1. Trimming cost V 5 bases and J 9 bases; bases outside gene matches: 10. The CDR3 spans 14 residues. Per the germline V gene, CDR1 is GTSNPN and CDR2 is SVGIG (reference sequence). The full variable domain, with the rest looked up from reference TRBV30 and TRBJ2-4, is SQTIHQWPATLVQPVGSPLSLECTVEGTSNPNLYWYRQAAGRGLQLLFYSVGIGQISSEVPQNLSASRPQDRQFILSSKKLLLSDSGFYLCAWLDRGRLGIQYFGAGTRLSVL.

The chain couples TRBV5-6 to TRBJ2-7, with no clear D. V shed 4 bases and J shed 7 bases, with 6 bases lying between them. Germline values: CDR1 SGHDT, CDR2 YYEEEE. The CDR3 is made up of 10 amino acids. CDR3: CASSRGEQYV. The CDR3 DNA reads as TGTGCCAGCAGCCGAGGAGAGCAGTACGTC.

This chain links TRBV27 with TRBJ1-5; 7 bases match TRBD1. The CDR3 loop spans 13 amino acids. V gave up 2 bases and J gave up 9 bases; unmatched junction bases: 4. Germline loops: CDR1 MNHEY, CDR2 SMNVEV (reference sequence). Here the CDR3 DNA reads TGTGCCAGCAGTTTAGGATCAGGGGGGCCCCAGCATTTT. This sequence encodes CASSLGSGGPQHF.

The chain joins TRBV7-6 to TRBJ2-1; a possible D gene is TRBD1 (5 bases). Trimming took 1 base from V and 0 from J, leaving 13 bases between them. This CDR3 comprises 17 residues. Germline V gene data show CDR1 as SGHVS and CDR2 as FNYEAQ. The CDR3 DNA reads as TGTGCCAGCAGCTTAGTGTCAGGGCACAACTCCTACAATGAGCAGTTCTTC. Translation gives CASSLVSGHNSYNEQFF.

This clonotype was observed a handful of times. J is TRBJ2-7 and V is TRBV6-6; no definite D call. CDR3 length equals 14 residues. From germline, CDR1 is MNHNY and CDR2 SVGAGI (reference sequence). V was clipped by 4 bases and J by 3 bases, with 13 bases between them. CDR3 nucleotides: TGTGCCAGCAGTTTTTCAGGACGGAGCTACGAGCAGTACGTC. Translating it yields CASSFSGRSYEQYV.